This TCR beta chain was retrieved from a study of Ad26.COV2.S vaccination and SARS-CoV-2 variants. Overall study: Each vaccinee took Ad26.COV2.S intramuscularly, once or twice 56 days apart.

This table comes from immunoSEQ multiplex PCR, and its TCRdb copy is limited to in-frame clones, with some not included. Of fewer than 300,000 clones in the sample, about 87% were seen once. The germline CDR1 and CDR2 sequences are SGDLS and YYNGEE. The junction had 5 bases not matched to a gene; V was cut back by 4 bases and J by 6 bases. The CDR3 loop spans 14 amino acids. Noted treatment: 19 received Ad26.COV2.S at low or high dose, single or two shots; a few received placebo; per-sample allocation not given. All samples were drawn on day 63, counting from the first vaccine or placebo injection. The origin of this receptor is a person aged 18 to 65 who received the Ad26.COV2.S COVID-19 vaccine or a placebo. Sequencing used peripheral blood, obtained in a trial of Ad26.COV2.S vaccine versus placebo. The V gene is TRBV9, the J gene TRBJ1-1; TRBD1 aligns across 11 bases. CDR3 sequence (DNA): TGTGCCAGCAGCTTAGGACAGGGGGCTCCTGAAGCTTTCTTT. Its protein product is CASSLGQGAPEAFF.